The clone carrying this TCR beta chain appeared a few times. Antigen specificity is unknown. This clone may be a read error of a much larger clone one base away. These data come from a study of breast tumors, draining lymph nodes, adjacent tissues. This CDR3 is built from 14 residues. Trimming took 5 bases from V and 4 from J, leaving 14 bases between them. From germline, CDR1 is MNHNS and CDR2 SASEGT. Study-wide results and limits: That most tumor T cells come from lymph nodes remained unproven. Tumors had less TCR diversity than lymph nodes, more than nontumor tissue. Luminal-like breast cancer showed significantly higher tumor–nontumor repertoire similarity than basal-like. Findings are consistent with lymph node origin and intratumoral expansion of most tumor T cells.

TCRdb processed the multiplex PCR reads anew with MiXCR; each CDR3 protein has one entry. The data show around 150,000 distinct CDR3 sequences, less than 35% seen once. Axillary draining lymph nodes of breast cancer patients supplied the node samples. The sequenced material came from axillary lymph node tissue. This receptor was obtained from a female donor with breast cancer. Some clones in this sample may be carry-over from other donors' samples. The V and J genes are TRBV6-1 and TRBJ1-2; D unclear. The CDR3 here is CASSQEGSAYGYTF. The DNA for the CDR3 is TGTGCCAGCAGTCAAGAAGGGTCAGCCTATGGCTACACCTTC.